One and the same sample provided the 20 T cell receptor beta chains below, sequenced in a study of blood T cell repertoires in COVID-19 (dated by TCRdb to the early 2020s). Library preparation used the immunoSEQ multiplex PCR assay. Sourced from immuneACCESS, this table was stored by TCRdb with only in-frame sequences that have V and J called. A share of the clones is absent; for the studies checked, an unresolved V gene accounts for under half, and the remainder has no known explanation. This sample holds 190,000 or so clones; approximately 80% were observed only once. The ten largest account for 10% to 15% of the sample. The sequencing input was PBMCs or T cells enriched from blood (not recorded which). The receptor set was obtained from a man aged 40-49 years who had recovered from COVID-19.

The rearrangement uses TRBV6-5 and TRBJ1-2, with D possibly TRBD1 on 5 matching bases. The CDR3 runs 15 residues. V was trimmed by 2 bases and J by 0 bases, leaving 10 bases between them. CDR1 and CDR2 (germline): MNHEY, SVGAGI. This chain's CDR3 is CASSYTGVTNYGYTF. CDR3 bases: TGTGCCAGCAGTTACACGGGGGTTACTAACTATGGCTACACCTTC.

This chain links TRBV4-1 with TRBJ1-5; 7 positions agree with TRBD1. Germline lookup yields CDR1 MGHRA and CDR2 YSYEKL. The CDR3 is made up of 18 amino acids. V gave up 0 bases and J gave up 0 bases; unmatched junction bases: 8. The CDR3 here is CASSQDSLRTGSNQPQHF. CDR3 sequence (DNA): TGCGCCAGCAGCCAAGACAGTCTCCGGACAGGTAGCAATCAGCCCCAGCATTTT.

This chain connects TRBV7-9 to TRBJ1-4; perhaps TRBD1 as D (5 bases). The CDR3 is made up of 15 amino acids. CDR1 and CDR2 from the germline V gene are SEHNR and FQNEAQ (reference sequence). V was cut by 5 bases and J by 0 bases, with 10 bases left in between. The CDR3 protein is CASSTRQTTNEKLFF. CDR3 DNA: TGTGCCAGCAGCACCCGACAGACAACTAATGAAAAACTGTTTTTT.

V usage is TRBV7-7 and J usage is TRBJ2-2; no clear D gene. Germline V gene lookup returns CDR1 SSHAT and CDR2 FNYEAQ (reference sequence). The V end lost 1 base, the J end lost 1 base, and 7 bases lay between the germline ends. CDR3 length: 15 residues. In nucleotides, the CDR3 is TGTGCCAGCAGCTTAGAAACGGTGAACACCGGGGAGCTGTTTTTT. Translation gives CASSLETVNTGELFF.

The CDR3 loop is CASRLTARAFF. For the CDR3, the DNA is TGTGCCAGCAGACTCACGGCCAGGGCTTTCTTT. This chain uses TRBV12-3 or TRBV12-4 with TRBJ1-1; D is unclear. The CDR3 is 11 amino acids. Trimming shortened V by 6 bases and J by 11 bases, and 13 bases separated the two germline ends.

As regards this clone: The sample holds other DNA sequences that translate to the same CDR3. The chain is built from TRBV6-5 and TRBJ1-1, with 8 nucleotides matching TRBD1. This CDR3 is built from 14 residues. Germline loops: CDR1 MNHEY, CDR2 SVGAGI. J lost 1 base, V lost 6 bases, and 4 bases had no gene match. The CDR3 bases are TGTGCCAGCAGGTTAACAGGGGGGAACACTGAAGCTTTCTTT. Its protein product is CASRLTGGNTEAFF.

J is TRBJ1-2 and V is TRBV3-1 (or the pseudogene TRBV3-2); no reliable D call. CDR1 LGHDT and CDR2 YNNKEL come from the germline V gene (reference sequence). V gave up 3 bases and J gave up 3 bases, with 29 bases separating them. The CDR3 has 20 residues. The CDR3 sequence is CASSQNLKGGRGRVDYGYTF. CDR3 bases: TGTGCCAGCAGCCAGAACCTAAAAGGAGGGCGGGGAAGGGTAGACTATGGCTACACCTTC.

The CDR3 DNA is TGCGCCAGCAGCCAAGATCCAGGGCACATTCAGTACTTC. Its protein is CASSQDPGHIQYF. The chain couples TRBV4-1 to TRBJ2-4; D possibly corresponds to TRBD1 (5 bases). The germline V and J ends were trimmed by 0 bases and 8 bases, with 8 bases remaining between them. From germline, CDR1 is MGHRA and CDR2 YSYEKL. The CDR3 is made up of 13 amino acids.

The rearrangement joins TRBV6-6 to TRBJ2-5; 7 bases are a match to TRBD1. After removal of 5 bases from V and 8 bases from J, the junction contained 14 bases not matched to a gene. Per germline, CDR1 MNHNY and CDR2 SVGAGI (reference sequence). This CDR3 region has 15 residues. In DNA form, the CDR3 reads TGTGCCAGCAGTCTAGACAGGGTGTCTGATGGTACCCAGTACTTC. This gives the protein CASSLDRVSDGTQYF.

Only a few counts were recorded for this clone. The chain combines TRBV29-1 with TRBJ1-2; TRBD1 matches 11 bases. Germline V lookup: CDR1 SQVTM, CDR2 ANQGSEA. There are 12 residues in the CDR3. V trimming: 6 bases; J trimming: 8 bases; junction bases outside the gene matches: 5. The CDR3 here is CSVWTGGDGYTF. CDR3 coding DNA: TGCAGCGTCTGGACAGGGGGCGACGGCTACACCTTC.

V gene TRBV7-2 combines with J gene TRBJ2-2, with D perhaps TRBD2 (5 bases). The length of the CDR3 is 16 residues. Germline assignment: CDR1 SGHTA and CDR2 FQGNSA. Trimming left V 5 bases short and J 6 bases short, with 19 bases between. The CDR3 sequence: CASSPLGMEVAGELFF. CDR3 coding DNA: TGTGCCAGCAGCCCCCTCGGGATGGAGGTGGCCGGGGAGCTGTTTTTT.

This chain links TRBV7-9 with TRBJ1-1, with 7 bases fitting TRBD1. The CDR3 is 14 residues long. The V segment lost 2 bases and the J segment 2 bases; nucleotides outside the gene matches: 2. Germline V gene sequence: CDR1 SEHNR, CDR2 FQNEAQ (reference sequence). The CDR3 here is CASSLRQGNTEAFF. CDR3 nucleotides: TGTGCCAGCAGCTTAAGACAGGGTAACACTGAAGCTTTCTTT.

J is TRBJ2-2 and V is TRBV11-3; 8 nucleotides agree with TRBD1. The CDR3 runs 15 residues. V lost 5 bases to trimming and J lost 7 bases; unmatched junction nucleotides: 9. The germline V gene has CDR1 SGHNT and CDR2 YENEEA. This CDR3 is CASSPGQGTSGELFF. For the CDR3, the DNA is TGTGCCAGCAGCCCAGGACAGGGAACGAGCGGGGAGCTGTTTTTT.

The rearrangement links TRBV28 to TRBJ2-3; 9 bases match TRBD2. Trimming at V came to 8 bases and at J to 0 bases, leaving 3 bases not matched to a gene. The germline V gene encodes CDR1 MDHEN and CDR2 SYDVKM. CDR3 length equals 14 residues. CDR3: CASETSGSTDTQYF. CDR3 coding DNA: TGTGCCAGCGAAACTAGCGGGAGCACAGATACGCAGTATTTT.

CDR3 protein: CASMWGQGSYNEQFF. The CDR3, as DNA: TGTGCCAGCATGTGGGGCCAGGGCTCCTACAATGAGCAGTTCTTC. The rearrangement joins TRBV2 to TRBJ2-1, with D perhaps TRBD1 (5 bases). Trimming pared 7 bases from V and 0 bases from J, leaving 13 bases between. Looked up from germline, CDR1 is SNHLY and CDR2 is FYNNEI. This CDR3 region has 15 residues.

CDR3 protein: CASDDTSGSVFYNEQFF. CDR3 nucleotide sequence: TGTGCCAGCGATGATACTAGCGGGAGCGTATTCTACAATGAGCAGTTCTTC. The chain employs TRBV2 and TRBJ2-1; 11 bases are shared with TRBD2. The CDR3 has 17 amino acids. In germline, CDR1 is SNHLY, CDR2 FYNNEI. Trimming removed 8 bases from V and 3 bases from J; junction bases left unmatched: 12.

The CDR3 loop reads CASIQQEREQYF. The CDR3 DNA follows: TGTGCCAGCATTCAACAGGAGAGGGAGCAGTACTTC. The V call is TRBV3-1 (or the pseudogene TRBV3-2), the J call TRBJ2-7, with D perhaps matching TRBD1 (5 bases). The CDR3 runs to 12 residues. The germline V gene has CDR1 LGHDT and CDR2 YNNKEL (reference sequence). V was cut by 7 bases and J by 7 bases, with 14 bases left in between.

The genes are TRBV15 and TRBJ2-1, with D tentatively TRBD2 (7 bases). The V and J ends lost 3 bases and 5 bases respectively, with 20 bases between them. CDR1 is LNHNV and CDR2 is YYDKDF in the germline V gene (reference sequence). The CDR3 is 17 residues long. The CDR3 DNA reads TGTGCCACCAGCAGGGGGGGGACCGGGACACTTGACAATGAGCAGTTCTTC. Its protein is CATSRGGTGTLDNEQFF.

The rearrangement joins TRBV10-2 to TRBJ2-3; TRBD2 agrees at 12 bases. Looked up from germline, CDR1 is WSHSY and CDR2 is SAAADI. The CDR3 has 19 amino acids. The trim removed 7 bases at V and 2 bases at J, leaving 16 bases unmatched. The CDR3 is CASMTGSRTSGAITDTQYF. The CDR3 bases are TGCGCCAGCATGACGGGTTCTAGGACTAGCGGGGCCATCACAGATACGCAGTATTTT.

The chain recombines TRBV6-4 with TRBJ1-1, with unresolved D. This CDR3 is 17 amino acids long. Trimming removed 1 base at V and 0 bases at J, with 15 bases between. CDR1 is MRHNA, CDR2 SNTAGT, per germline. This chain's CDR3 is CASSDFLWEVMNTEAFF. CDR3 DNA sequence: TGTGCCAGCAGTGACTTTCTTTGGGAGGTCATGAACACTGAAGCTTTCTTT.